This T cell receptor (beta chain) was documented in a study of cytomegalovirus exposure and HLA in healthy donors. Study-level results: Cytomegalovirus-associated status was assigned to 150 to 200 TCR beta chains.

All the people who gave samples were healthy bone marrow donors. The PCR used 60 Vbeta and 13 Jbeta primers. Using immunoSEQ multiplex PCR, the repertoire was profiled, and TCRdb retains in-frame clones only, with some absent. The data contain fewer than 100,000 clones, around 79% of them singletons. Between the trimmed V and J ends, which lost 5 bases and 6 bases, there was a span of 17 bases. The germline V gene encodes CDR1 SGHRS and CDR2 YFSETQ. The CDR3 extends over 14 amino acids. About this clone itself: Its specificity is unknown.

The sequencing input was PBMCs. The V gene is TRBV5-1, the J gene TRBJ1-1; D possibly corresponds to TRBD1 (6 bases). The origin of this receptor is a female donor in good health and CMV-seronegative. The CDR3 here is CASSIQGQDAEAFF. CDR3 sequence (DNA): TGCGCCAGCAGTATACAGGGTCAGGACGCTGAAGCTTTCTTT. Complete variable domain (other parts from reference TRBV5-1 and TRBJ1-1): KAGVTQTPRYLIKTRGQQVTLSCSPISGHRSVSWYQQTPGQGLQFLFEYFSETQRNKGNFPGRFSGRQFSNSRSEMNVSTLELGDSALYLCASSIQGQDAEAFFGQGTRLTVV.